These 3 T cell receptor beta chains were all obtained from the same sample, sequenced in a study of blood T cell repertoires in COVID-19. Assay: immunoSEQ multiplex PCR; the TCRdb copy retains only in-frame clones and omits some. The sample holds about 82,000 clones, 75% to 85% seen once. Sequenced: peripheral blood. The receptors come from a man aged 60 to 75 with COVID-19, enrolled during active disease.

This chain links TRBV18 with TRBJ2-3, with D tentatively TRBD1 (5 bases). The CDR3 has 15 amino acids. The germline V gene encodes CDR1 KGHSH and CDR2 LQKENI. Trimming removed 6 bases from V and 6 bases from J, with 19 bases in between. The CDR3 region is CASSHSTERMDTQYF. As DNA, the CDR3 is TGTGCCAGCTCTCATTCGACAGAGAGAATGGATACGCAGTATTTT.

This clone was counted ten times or more. This chain joins TRBV10-3 and TRBJ2-3; 11 nucleotides align to TRBD2. The V gene end was trimmed by 2 bases and the J gene end by 5 bases; junction bases not matched to a gene: 6. Germline values: CDR1 ENHRY, CDR2 SYGVKD. The CDR3 length is 16 residues. In DNA form, the CDR3 reads TGTGCCATCAGTGAGCCCTCTAGCGGGGGGCGAGATACGCAGTATTTT. It yields the protein CAISEPSSGGRDTQYF.

The chain recombines TRBV19 with TRBJ2-4; D is undetermined. CDR1 is LNHDA and CDR2 is SQIVND in the germline V gene (reference sequence). Trimming cost V 3 bases and J 7 bases, with 10 bases left between them. This CDR3 contains 13 residues. For the CDR3, the DNA is TGTGCCAGTAGTATCCCGGCCGGGAACATTCAGTACTTC. This translates into CASSIPAGNIQYF. Full variable domain (rest looked up from reference TRBV19 and TRBJ2-4): DGGITQSPKYLFRKEGQNVTLSCEQNLNHDAMYWYRQDPGQGLRLIYYSQIVNDFQKGDIAEGYSVSREKKESFPLTVTSAQKNPTAFYLCASSIPAGNIQYFGAGTRLSVL.